Following are 13 T cell receptor beta chains from one sample sequenced in a study of blood T cells in healthy people across ages. Using a J-beta primer mix together with a sample-barcoded 5' primer, a second PCR was run for roughly 6 to 12 cycles. TCRdb redid the calling of the 5' RACE reads with MiXCR, one entry per CDR3 protein. The table shows around 1,500,000 distinct CDR3 sequences, with 28% occurring only once. Sequenced material: blood. The receptors were gathered from a woman aged 30 to 39 in good health.

The chain uses TRBV27 and TRBJ2-7; tentatively, D is TRBD2 (5 bases). CDR3 length equals 13 residues. Germline loops: CDR1 MNHEY, CDR2 SMNVEV (reference sequence). Trimming shortened V by 8 bases and J by 0 bases, and 11 bases separated the two germline ends. As DNA, the CDR3 is TGTGCCAGCCAGCGGCGGAGCTCCTACGAGCAGTACTTC. This translates into CASQRRSSYEQYF.

The chain has TRBV7-6 and TRBJ2-7; D gene ambiguous. Looked up from germline, CDR1 is SGHVS and CDR2 is FNYEAQ. CDR3 size: 13 residues. Trimming took off 5 bases at V and 5 bases at J, with 13 bases between the two ends. The CDR3 DNA follows: TGTGCCAGCAGCCTGCGTTACGAGGACGAGCAGTACTTC. Its protein is CASSLRYEDEQYF.

This clonotype was counted between two and nine times. The rearrangement uses TRBV29-1 and TRBJ2-3; no reliable D call. The V end was cut by 4 bases, the J end by 3 bases, with 8 bases between. There are 12 residues in the CDR3. CDR1 and CDR2 from the germline V gene are SQVTM and ANQGSEA. CDR3 coding DNA: TGCAGCGTTGTGTCAGGAACAGATACGCAGTATTTT. Translating gives CSVVSGTDTQYF.

The chain couples TRBV7-2 to TRBJ2-2, with D maybe TRBD2 (5 bases). V dropped 7 bases and J dropped 0 bases, with 18 bases sitting between them. The V gene's germline CDR1 is SGHTA and CDR2 FQGNSA. This CDR3 has 17 amino acids. Written as DNA, the CDR3 is TGTGCCAGCACCCTGCGGGTGTTGGCCTCGAACACCGGGGAGCTGTTTTTT. It codes for CASTLRVLASNTGELFF.

The chain carries TRBV18 and TRBJ2-7; 10 bases are a match to TRBD1. CDR1 is KGHSH, CDR2 LQKENI, per germline. CDR3 size: 15 residues. The J segment lost 3 bases and the V segment lost 3 bases, leaving 5 bases of the junction unmatched. CDR3 amino acids: CASSPGTGVDYEQYF. The CDR3 nucleotides read TGTGCCAGCTCACCCGGGACAGGGGTAGACTACGAGCAGTACTTC. The full variable domain, in which reference TRBV18 and TRBJ2-7 provide the parts outside the CDR3, is NAGVMQNPRHLVRRRGQEARLRCSPMKGHSHVYWYRQLPEEGLKFMVYLQKENIIDESGMPKERFSAEFPKEGPSILRIQQVVRGDSAAYFCASSPGTGVDYEQYFGPGTRLTVT.

The sample holds many counts of this clonotype. DNA for the CDR3: TGCAGTGCTAACCCCCGGGGCTACGAGCAGTACTTC. Encoded protein: CSANPRGYEQYF. The chain joins TRBV20-1 to TRBJ2-7, with D possibly matching TRBD2 (5 bases). Germline CDR1 and CDR2: DFQATT and SNEGSKA (reference sequence). The CDR3 extends over 12 amino acids. V was shortened by 4 bases and J by 3 bases, with 10 bases between the two germline ends.

The chain couples TRBV7-2 to TRBJ1-1; 8 nucleotides match TRBD1. The CDR3 runs to 13 residues. V was clipped by 5 bases and J by 5 bases; unmatched bases: 4. Germline V gene data show CDR1 as SGHTA and CDR2 as FQGNSA. The CDR3 bases are TGTGCCAGCAGCGTGGACAGGGTGACTGAAGCTTTCTTT. Its protein is CASSVDRVTEAFF.

The chain links TRBV6-6 to TRBJ2-2; D is perhaps TRBD1 or TRBD2 (5 bases each). The V end lost 7 bases, the J end lost 3 bases, and 15 bases lay between the germline ends. This CDR3 is built from 15 residues. Germline V gives CDR1 MNHNY, CDR2 SVGAGI (reference sequence). The CDR3 DNA reads TGTGCCAGCAACACCCGGGGCCCGGACACCGGGGAGCTGTTTTTT. It codes for CASNTRGPDTGELFF.

CDR3 DNA: TGTGCCAGCAGGCTTGGGGGGGGGGATAATGAAAAACTGTTTTTT. This encodes CASRLGGGDNEKLFF. The rearrangement joins TRBV12-3 or TRBV12-4 to TRBJ1-4; D is perhaps TRBD1 (5 bases). The CDR3 runs to 15 residues. Trimming shortened V by 6 bases and J by 4 bases, and 15 bases separated the two germline ends.

This clonotype was counted only a few times. This chain links TRBV20-1 with TRBJ2-3, with D maybe TRBD2 (5 bases). Between the trimmed V and J ends, which lost 5 bases and 0 bases, there was a span of 12 bases. The CDR3 covers 14 residues. CDR1 is DFQATT, CDR2 SNEGSKA, per germline (reference sequence). CDR3 region: CSAQDLTSTDTQYF. Here the CDR3 DNA reads TGCAGTGCTCAGGACTTAACTAGCACAGATACGCAGTATTTT.

This chain links TRBV5-5 with TRBJ1-4; a weak D match, TRBD1 (6 bases). The CDR3 contains 12 residues. Per germline, CDR1 SGHKS and CDR2 YYEKEE (reference sequence). V was cut by 7 bases and J by 7 bases, with 11 bases left in between. CDR3 in amino acids: CASWGQAEKLFF. The CDR3 DNA reads as TGTGCCAGCTGGGGGCAGGCTGAAAAACTGTTTTTT. Variable domain in full (rest from reference TRBV5-5 and TRBJ1-4): DAGVTQSPTHLIKTRGQQVTLRCSPISGHKSVSWYQQVLGQGPQFIFQYYEKEERGRGNFPDRFSARQFPNYSSELNVNALLLGDSALYLCASWGQAEKLFFGSGTQLSVL.

The rearrangement joins TRBV12-3 or TRBV12-4 to TRBJ2-5; D could derive from TRBD1 or TRBD2 (6 bases each). The V and J ends lost 8 bases and 6 bases respectively, with 25 bases between them. There are 16 residues in the CDR3. CDR3 protein: CASGPHGGAGAKTQYF. In DNA, the CDR3 is TGTGCCAGCGGCCCCCACGGAGGGGCAGGGGCAAAGACCCAGTACTTC.

V and J are TRBV2 and TRBJ2-7; D is possibly TRBD1 (5 bases). The V end was cut by 1 base, the J end by 9 bases, with 10 bases between. The CDR3 runs to 12 residues. In germline, CDR1 is SNHLY, CDR2 FYNNEI. The DNA of the CDR3 is TGTGCCAGCAGTGAAGAAACAGGCTCGCAGTACTTC. Translated: CASSEETGSQYF.